Following are 9 T cell receptor beta chains from one sample sequenced in a study of blood T cell repertoires in COVID-19. TCRdb's table, derived via immunoSEQ multiplex PCR, lists solely in-frame clones and lacks some. The top ten clones hold 1.9% of a sample with 100,000 or so clones, roughly 92% of them seen once. Sequenced material: peripheral blood. These receptor sequences come from a woman between 50 and 59 years old with COVID-19, enrolled during active disease.

This chain connects TRBV9 to TRBJ1-6; D remains unclear. The CDR3 is 15 residues long. CDR1 is SGDLS and CDR2 is YYNGEE in the germline V gene. Deletions cut 0 bases from V and 7 bases from J, with 11 bases between. For the CDR3, the DNA is TGTGCCAGCAGCGTAGGGGGAGACGTCAATTCACCCCTCCACTTT. Translated: CASSVGGDVNSPLHF.

By its share, this clone is medium-sized. Other DNA sequences from this sample encode an identical CDR3 as well. The chain couples TRBV9 to TRBJ1-3; TRBD1 aligns across 7 bases. Germline CDR1 is SGDLS and CDR2 is YYNGEE. The CDR3 contains 14 residues. Unmatched junction bases numbered 4, after V lost 5 bases and J lost 2 bases. CDR3 sequence reads: CASSSQGTGNTIYF. The CDR3 coding sequence is TGTGCCAGCAGTTCACAGGGGACTGGAAACACCATATATTTT.

In regard to this clone: Additional DNA sequences in this sample encode the identical CDR3. V is TRBV27 and J is TRBJ1-6, with D possibly TRBD1 on 6 matching bases. Per germline, CDR1 MNHEY and CDR2 SMNVEV (reference sequence). This CDR3 is built from 13 residues. The V end lost 3 bases, the J end lost 6 bases, and 6 bases lay between the germline ends. In nucleotides, the CDR3 is TGTGCCAGCAGTTTCAGGGGTAATTCACCCCTCCACTTT. Translated, it gives CASSFRGNSPLHF.

The chain combines TRBV23-1 with TRBJ1-5; 7 bases fit TRBD1. TRBV23-1 is placed among ORFs of uncertain function. The CDR3 covers 17 residues. With 4 bases clipped from V and 0 bases from J, the junction kept 9 bases outside the gene matches. The CDR3 spells CASSRTDRDYSNQPQHF. In DNA form, the CDR3 reads TGCGCCAGCAGTCGAACCGACAGGGATTATAGCAATCAGCCCCAGCATTTT.

This chain links TRBV6-5 with TRBJ2-5; a possible D gene is TRBD2 (6 bases). The CDR3 runs to 14 residues. Germline V gene sequence: CDR1 MNHEY, CDR2 SVGAGI. V was shortened by 6 bases and J by 1 base, with 12 bases between the two germline ends. CDR3 residues: CASSSGTFQETQYF. CDR3 DNA: TGTGCCAGCAGCTCCGGGACTTTCCAAGAGACCCAGTACTTC.

This clone has a single count. This chain joins TRBV12-5 and TRBJ2-1; 8 bases are shared with TRBD1. The V segment lost 5 bases and the J segment 4 bases; nucleotides outside the gene matches: 7. The V gene's germline CDR1 is LGHNT and CDR2 FRNRAP. This CDR3 is built from 15 residues. The CDR3 sequence: CASGPQGARYNEQFF. The DNA for the CDR3 is TGTGCTAGTGGTCCTCAGGGGGCTCGATACAATGAGCAGTTCTTC. Full variable domain (outside the CDR3, taken from reference TRBV12-5 and TRBJ2-1): DARVTQTPRHKVTEMGQEVTMRCQPILGHNTVFWYRQTMMQGLELLAYFRNRAPLDDSGMPKDRFSAEMPDATLATLKIQPSEPRDSAVYFCASGPQGARYNEQFFGPGTRLTVL.

V is TRBV6-1 and J is TRBJ2-3; 9 bases are a match to TRBD1. Germline V lookup: CDR1 MNHNS, CDR2 SASEGT. Trimming cost V 0 bases and J 5 bases; bases outside gene matches: 3. The CDR3 loop spans 15 amino acids. CDR3 sequence: CASSEAGQGGDTQYF. CDR3 bases: TGTGCCAGCAGTGAAGCGGGACAGGGCGGAGATACGCAGTATTTT.

The chain is built from TRBV10-3 and TRBJ1-1; 9 bases map to TRBD1. Germline CDR1 is ENHRY and CDR2 is SYGVKD. V lost 4 bases and J lost 6; bases outside the gene matches: 6. The CDR3 length is 14 residues. The CDR3 is CAISGQGVTSEAFF. In DNA form, the CDR3 reads TGTGCCATCAGTGGACAGGGGGTTACTTCTGAAGCTTTCTTT.

V and J are TRBV6-5 and TRBJ1-1; TRBD1 aligns across 8 bases. V lost 7 bases and J lost 4; bases outside the gene matches: 5. The CDR3 spans 13 residues. CDR1 and CDR2 from the germline V gene are MNHEY and SVGAGI. This CDR3 is CASTPTGATEAFF. DNA of the CDR3: TGTGCCAGCACCCCGACAGGGGCCACTGAAGCTTTCTTT.